The present entry profiles one T cell receptor beta chain with its context. Its cognate antigen is unknown. The data are from a study of cytotoxic CD8 clonotypes in ibrutinib-treated CLL. Overall study context: Patient counts were around 12 relapsed/refractory, roughly 15 treatment-naive and fewer than 18 IGHV unmutated. Points from the study as a whole: Public clonotypes were rare and shrank or held steady on treatment. Age-matched healthy donor levels were exceeded by baseline clonality, which tracked circulating CD8+ T-cell counts.

Clones were read by immunoSEQ multiplex PCR, and TCRdb kept only the in-frame ones, dropping some. The table includes around 140,000 clones, approximately 85% detected once. With 3 bases removed from V and 2 bases from J, the gap between germline ends came to 10 bases. CDR3 length equals 14 residues. Per the germline V gene, CDR1 is SGHVS and CDR2 is FNYEAQ. The rearrangement links TRBV7-6 to TRBJ1-2; tentatively, D is TRBD1 (6 bases). Sequencing used PBMCs, obtained after 24 months of ibrutinib treatment. The receptor's source is a human donor with chronic lymphocytic leukemia. The CDR3 protein is CASSFETGNYGYTF. The DNA for the CDR3 is TGTGCCAGCAGCTTCGAAACAGGGAACTATGGCTACACCTTC.